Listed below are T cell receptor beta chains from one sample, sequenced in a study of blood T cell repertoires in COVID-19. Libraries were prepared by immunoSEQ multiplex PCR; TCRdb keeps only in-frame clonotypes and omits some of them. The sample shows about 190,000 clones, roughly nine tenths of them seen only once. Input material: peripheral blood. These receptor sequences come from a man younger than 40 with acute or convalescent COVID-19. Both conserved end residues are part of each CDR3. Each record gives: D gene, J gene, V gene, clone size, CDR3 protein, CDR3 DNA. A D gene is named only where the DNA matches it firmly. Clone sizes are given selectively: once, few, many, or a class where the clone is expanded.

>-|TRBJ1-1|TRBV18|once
CASSPGLTRGGNTEAFF
TGTGCCAGCTCACCAGGGCTGACAAGGGGCGGGAACACTGAAGCTTTCTTT
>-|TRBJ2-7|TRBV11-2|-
CASSPQTGLYEQYF
TGTGCCAGCAGCCCGCAGACAGGACTCTACGAGCAGTACTTC
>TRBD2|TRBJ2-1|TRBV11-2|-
CASSSRLAGTNNEQFF
TGTGCCAGCAGCTCTAGACTAGCGGGCACAAACAATGAGCAGTTCTTC
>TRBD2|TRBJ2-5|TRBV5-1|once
CASSLAAGDKTQYF
TGCGCCAGCAGCTTGGCCGCGGGAGATAAGACCCAGTACTTC
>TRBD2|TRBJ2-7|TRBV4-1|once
CASSQASGVTYEQYF
TGCGCCAGCAGCCAAGCTAGCGGGGTTACCTACGAGCAGTACTTC
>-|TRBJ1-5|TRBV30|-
CAWSGQLPSNQPQHF
TGTGCCTGGAGCGGACAGCTACCGAGCAATCAGCCCCAGCATTTT
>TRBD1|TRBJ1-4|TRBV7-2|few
CASRLTGTGREKLFF
TGTGCCAGCAGGCTAACCGGGACAGGAAGAGAAAAACTGTTTTTT
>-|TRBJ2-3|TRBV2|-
CASSFGGDTQYF
TGTGCCAGCAGTTTTGGGGGGGATACGCAGTATTTT
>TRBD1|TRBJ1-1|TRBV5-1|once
CASSVQGARTEAFF
TGCGCCAGCAGCGTTCAGGGGGCCCGGACTGAAGCTTTCTTT
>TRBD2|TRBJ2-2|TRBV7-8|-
CASSPLGAGDTGELFF
TGTGCCAGCAGCCCCCTTGGGGCGGGAGACACCGGGGAGCTGTTTTTT
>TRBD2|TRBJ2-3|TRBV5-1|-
CASSWGTSGSGDTQYF
TGCGCCAGCAGCTGGGGGACTAGCGGGAGTGGGGATACGCAGTATTTT
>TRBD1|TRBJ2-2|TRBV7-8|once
CASRDSSNTGELFF
TGTGCCAGCCGGGACAGTTCGAACACCGGGGAGCTGTTTTTT